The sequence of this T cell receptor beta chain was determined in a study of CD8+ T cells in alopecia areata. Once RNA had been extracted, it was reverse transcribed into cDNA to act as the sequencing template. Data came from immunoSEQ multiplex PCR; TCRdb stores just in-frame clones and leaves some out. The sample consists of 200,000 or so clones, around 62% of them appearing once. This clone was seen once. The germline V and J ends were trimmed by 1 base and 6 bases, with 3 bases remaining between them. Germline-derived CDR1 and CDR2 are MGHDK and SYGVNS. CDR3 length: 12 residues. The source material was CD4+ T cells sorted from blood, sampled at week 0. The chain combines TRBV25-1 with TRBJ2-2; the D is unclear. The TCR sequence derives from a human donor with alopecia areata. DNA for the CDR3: TGTGCCAGCAGTGAATTCTCCGGGGAGCTGTTTTTT. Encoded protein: CASSEFSGELFF.